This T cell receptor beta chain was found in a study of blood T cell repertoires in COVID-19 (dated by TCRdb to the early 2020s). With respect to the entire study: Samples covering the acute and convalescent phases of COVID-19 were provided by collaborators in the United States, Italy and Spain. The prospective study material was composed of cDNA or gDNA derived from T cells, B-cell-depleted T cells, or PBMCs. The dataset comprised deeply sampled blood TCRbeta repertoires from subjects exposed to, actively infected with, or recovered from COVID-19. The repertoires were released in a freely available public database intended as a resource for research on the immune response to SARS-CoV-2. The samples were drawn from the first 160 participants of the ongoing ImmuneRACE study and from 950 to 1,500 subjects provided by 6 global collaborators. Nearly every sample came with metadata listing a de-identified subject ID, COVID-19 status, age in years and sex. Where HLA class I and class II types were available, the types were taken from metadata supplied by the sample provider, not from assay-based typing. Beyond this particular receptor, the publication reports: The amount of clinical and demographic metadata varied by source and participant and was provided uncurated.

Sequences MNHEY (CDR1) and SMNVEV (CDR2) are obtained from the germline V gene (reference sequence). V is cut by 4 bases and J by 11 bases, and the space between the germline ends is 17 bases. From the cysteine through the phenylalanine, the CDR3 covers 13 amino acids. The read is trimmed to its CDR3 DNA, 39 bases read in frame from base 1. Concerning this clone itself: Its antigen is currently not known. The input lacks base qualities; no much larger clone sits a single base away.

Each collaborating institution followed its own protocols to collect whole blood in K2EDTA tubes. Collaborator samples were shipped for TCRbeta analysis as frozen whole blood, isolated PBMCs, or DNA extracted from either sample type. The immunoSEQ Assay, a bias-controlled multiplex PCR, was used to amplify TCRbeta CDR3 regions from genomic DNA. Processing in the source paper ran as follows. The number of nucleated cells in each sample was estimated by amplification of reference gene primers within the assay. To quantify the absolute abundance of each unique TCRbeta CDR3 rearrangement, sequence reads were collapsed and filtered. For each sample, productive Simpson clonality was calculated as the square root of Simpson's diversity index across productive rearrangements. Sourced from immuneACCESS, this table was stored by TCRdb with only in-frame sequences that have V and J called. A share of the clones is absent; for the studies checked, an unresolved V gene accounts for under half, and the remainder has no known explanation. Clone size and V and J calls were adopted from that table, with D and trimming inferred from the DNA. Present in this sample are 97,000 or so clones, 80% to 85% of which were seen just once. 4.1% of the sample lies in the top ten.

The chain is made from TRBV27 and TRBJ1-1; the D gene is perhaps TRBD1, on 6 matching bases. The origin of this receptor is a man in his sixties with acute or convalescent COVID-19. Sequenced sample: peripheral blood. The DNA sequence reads TGTGCCAGCAGTTACTACCTGGGGGCGGAGGCTTTCTTT. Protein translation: CASSYYLGAEAFF.